This TCR beta chain was recovered during a study of T cell repertoires in cytomegalovirus infection. Looking at the study overall: Public TCR beta signature analysis indicated the presence of both CMV infection and matching HLA type.

General study findings and limits: The ex vivo response was dominated by HLA-C-restricted CMV-specific TCR beta clonotypes.

The V and J ends lost 3 bases and 7 bases respectively, with 10 bases between them. The CDR3 covers 12 residues. In its sample, this clonotype was seen many times. Its antigen remains unidentified. Each CDR3 protein is one row after TCRdb ran MiXCR on the reads. The table lists roughly 500,000 distinct CDR3 sequences, around 10% of them singletons. The chain carries TRBV12-3 or TRBV12-4 and TRBJ2-7; the D is unclear. Specimen: PBMCs. This TCR came from a human donor in good health (CMV status not recorded). Some clones in this sample may be carry-over from other donors' samples. Here the CDR3 DNA reads TGTGCCAGCAGTTTTTCTGTAGTAGAGCAGTACTTC. Its protein is CASSFSVVEQYF.